This passage covers 9 T cell receptor beta chains from one sample sequenced in a study of T cells in localized non-small cell lung cancer. Generated by immunoSEQ multiplex PCR, the TCRdb table keeps only in-frame clones and is missing some. The repertoire holds 35,000 to 45,000 clones, with 75% to 85% as singletons. The source was PBMCs, collected before any cancer treatment. The receptors originated from a woman aged 35-70 years with stage II squamous cell lung carcinoma.

This chain connects TRBV5-4 to TRBJ2-7; a weak D match, TRBD1 (6 bases). The CDR3 has 14 residues. Trimming pared 4 bases from V and 7 bases from J, leaving 18 bases between. Germline CDR1 and CDR2: SGHNT and YYREEE (reference sequence). The CDR3 here is CASSRGGTYVEQYF. CDR3 DNA: TGTGCCAGCAGCCGAGGGGGTACCTACGTGGAGCAGTACTTC. The complete variable domain, with remaining parts taken from reference TRBV5-4 and TRBJ2-7, reads ETGVTQSPTHLIKTRGQQVTLRCSSQSGHNTVSWYQQALGQGPQFIFQYYREEENGRGNFPPRFSGLQFPNYSSELNVNALELDDSALYLCASSRGGTYVEQYFGPGTRLTVT.

The chain uses TRBV7-2 and TRBJ2-1; 7 bases line up with TRBD2. Germline V gene lookup returns CDR1 SGHTA and CDR2 FQGNSA. V lost 2 bases, J lost 7 bases, and 8 bases stayed unmatched. This CDR3 comprises 15 residues. The CDR3 sequence: CASSLWVGGRNEQFF. CDR3 sequence (DNA): TGTGCCAGCAGCTTATGGGTGGGGGGGAGAAATGAGCAGTTCTTC.

The chain uses TRBV6-1 and TRBJ1-5; D uncertain. V was shortened by 7 bases and J by 3 bases, with 13 bases between the two germline ends. The length of the CDR3 is 14 residues. Germline assignment: CDR1 MNHNS and CDR2 SASEGT. The DNA for the CDR3 is TGTGCCAGCATGGGCAGGAACTACAATCAGCCCCAGCATTTT. Amino acids: CASMGRNYNQPQHF.

The CDR3, as DNA: TGTGCCAGCAGCTTACCGTGGGGGGGTTTAGAGACCCAGTACTTC. This encodes CASSLPWGGLETQYF. This sequence joins TRBV5-8 and TRBJ2-5, with 7 bases fitting TRBD2. V shed 2 bases and J 4 bases; nucleotides not matched to a gene: 8. Germline CDR1 reads SGHTS; CDR2 reads YDEGEE. The CDR3 is 15 residues long.

The rearrangement joins TRBV10-3 to TRBJ1-1, with D possibly being TRBD1 (6 bases). The V and J ends lost 6 bases and 0 bases respectively, with 17 bases between them. The germline gives CDR1 ENHRY, CDR2 SYGVKD. The CDR3 is 16 amino acids. The CDR3 bases are TGTGCCATCAGCCAGGACAGCCCGTTGATGAACACTGAAGCTTTCTTT. The encoded protein is CAISQDSPLMNTEAFF.

The V gene is TRBV5-5, the J gene TRBJ1-5; 10 nucleotides match TRBD1. The J segment lost 7 bases and the V segment lost 0 bases, leaving 1 base of the junction unmatched. CDR3 size: 14 residues. CDR1 and CDR2 from the germline V gene are SGHKS and YYEKEE (reference sequence). CDR3 DNA sequence: TGTGCCAGCAGCTTGGGGACAGGGGGACAGCCCCAGCATTTT. Translated: CASSLGTGGQPQHF.

The chain recombines TRBV6-6 with TRBJ2-3, with no clear D. This CDR3 is built from 13 residues. Per germline, CDR1 MNHNY and CDR2 SVGAGI (reference sequence). Trimming took 2 bases from V and 1 from J, leaving 4 bases between them. CDR3 sequence reads: CASSYGGTDTQYF. As DNA, the CDR3 is TGTGCCAGCAGTTACGGGGGCACAGATACGCAGTATTTT.

This clone was counted only a few times. The rearrangement links TRBV4-1 to TRBJ1-1; weak D call: TRBD1 (5 bases). Trimming cost V 7 bases and J 0 bases, with 18 bases left between them. This CDR3 spans 16 amino acids. Germline CDR1 reads MGHRA; CDR2 reads YSYEKL. The CDR3 bases are TGCGCCAGCACGAACTGGGGCGGTGGCATGAACACTGAAGCTTTCTTT. It is translated as CASTNWGGGMNTEAFF.

The rearrangement joins TRBV20-1 to TRBJ2-5; D possibly corresponds to TRBD2 (5 bases). The CDR3 totals 9 residues. The germline CDR1 and CDR2 sequences are DFQATT and SNEGSKA (reference sequence). V was trimmed by 6 bases and J by 6 bases, leaving 5 bases between them. CDR3 region: CSAGKTQYF. CDR3 DNA: TGCAGTGCCGGGAAGACCCAGTACTTC.